This T cell receptor (beta chain) was recovered during a study of CD8+ T cells in alopecia areata (dated by TCRdb to 2016 to 2019). Regarding the research as a whole: High-throughput TCRbeta sequencing was used to examine T cell clonal expansion in alopecia areata in both the C3H/HeJ mouse model and human patients. Scalp tissue and sorted CD4+ and CD8+ peripheral blood T cells from patchy and totalis/universalis alopecia areata patients and from healthy controls were covered by human TCRbeta sequencing. TCRbeta CDR3 regions were amplified by immunoSEQ multiplex PCR using 35 Vbeta forward and 13 Jbeta reverse primers. RNA came from the PAXgene miRNA kit for fixed scalp, the miRNeasy kit for PBMCs, and the RNeasy kit for mouse skin. Clonality in the scalp was compared among normal scalp (n=4), patchy alopecia areata scalp (n=8), and alopecia totalis/universalis scalp (n=8). What the study reported, not specific to this receptor: Compared with mice, TCR sequences shared between patients were less clear, possibly partly because of HLA diversity across the patient population. Unlike mouse skin, which is dominated by gammadelta T cells, normal human skin has resident alphabeta T cells that are also sequenced, and this complicates analysis of the scalp TCR repertoire. Lesional scalp, especially in alopecia totalis/universalis, showed higher clonality and more expanded CD8+ clones than normal scalp, suggesting antigenic drive.

On this clone: It lacks a known antigen. No quality values exist for individual bases; no much larger clone is one base distant.

The germline V gene specifies MGHRA as CDR1 and YSYEKL as CDR2. Trimming leaves V shorter by 2 bases and J shorter by 4 bases, with the junction holding 6 bases beyond the gene matches. The CDR3 holds 15 amino acids from the cysteine to the phenylalanine. Left in the record is the CDR3 DNA by itself, 45 bases read in frame from the first base. PBMCs were separated by density centrifugation and stained for CD3, CD4 and CD8, after which CD4+ and CD8+ T cells were sorted on a FACSAria. Scalp biopsies and blood samples were obtained from unaffected controls. The library was produced with the immunoSEQ multiplex PCR assay. RNA was extracted from all samples and reverse transcribed into cDNA as template for TCR sequencing. First-strand cDNA was synthesized with SuperScript III using a 2:1 mix of oligo-dT and random hexamers. A synthetic immune receptor repertoire was used to measure amplification bias, and any remaining bias was corrected computationally. The original methods were these. After raw reads were preprocessed to remove errors, the CDR3 was defined following IMGT conventions as running from the conserved cysteine to phenylalanine. Clonality was calculated as 1 minus Shannon entropy normalized by log2 of the number of productive unique TCRs. CD4 or CD8 identity of scalp clones was inferred by cross-referencing scalp TCRbeta sequences with sorted blood CD4 and CD8 repertoires. TCRdb stores this immuneACCESS table with in-frame sequences only. Part of the clones is absent; in the studies checked, under half of the shortfall reflects unresolved V genes, and no reason is known for the rest. V and J calls and clone size follow that table, whereas D and trimming were derived from the DNA. The sample table records roughly 200,000 clones; 56% of these occur just once. Jointly, the top ten make up about 5.3% of the sample.

The rearranged chain carries TRBV4-1 and TRBJ2-7, with 9 middle bases fitting TRBD2. Sequenced input: CD8+ T cells sorted from blood. This clonotype was sampled from a human donor in good health. The CDR3 corresponds to CASSQSPSGVYEQYF. In nucleotides, the sequence is TGCGCCAGCAGCCAAAGTCCTAGCGGGGTATACGAGCAGTACTTC.